The 18 T cell receptor beta chains listed next were all sequenced from one sample in a study of blood T cell repertoires in COVID-19. Assay: immunoSEQ multiplex PCR; the TCRdb copy retains only in-frame clones and omits some. Here the sample spans about 380,000 clones, approximately 89% being singletons. Input material: PBMCs or T cells enriched from blood (not recorded which). Source of these receptors: a man younger than 40 who had recovered from COVID-19.

The chain has TRBV19 and TRBJ2-2; 8 nucleotides match TRBD2. Germline V lookup: CDR1 LNHDA, CDR2 SQIVND (reference sequence). V lost 5 bases to trimming and J lost 5 bases; unmatched junction nucleotides: 13. This CDR3 contains 17 residues. This CDR3 reads CASSEPAGGVGTGELFF. In nucleotides, the CDR3 is TGTGCCAGTAGTGAACCTGCGGGGGGCGTAGGGACCGGGGAGCTGTTTTTT.

This chain connects TRBV7-2 to TRBJ2-2; TRBD1 matches 9 bases. CDR3 length equals 14 residues. CDR1 SGHTA and CDR2 FQGNSA come from the germline V gene. J lost 4 bases, V lost 5 bases, and 2 bases had no gene match. Here the CDR3 reads CASSTDRGTGELFF. The CDR3 nucleotides are TGTGCCAGCAGCACGGACAGGGGCACCGGGGAGCTGTTTTTT.

In its sample, this clone was seen once. The chain couples TRBV6-5 to TRBJ2-1, with 7 bases matching TRBD1. Germline V lookup: CDR1 MNHEY, CDR2 SVGAGI. CDR3 length equals 11 residues. J gave up 11 bases and V 6 bases, and 4 bases lay outside the gene matches. The CDR3 nucleotides are TGTGCCAGCAGCCGACAGGGCCAGCAGTTCTTC. It is translated as CASSRQGQQFF.

The rearrangement uses TRBV18 and TRBJ2-5; D not certain. The CDR3 spans 14 residues. Germline V gene sequence: CDR1 KGHSH, CDR2 LQKENI. V lost 0 bases and J lost 3, with 8 bases in between. The CDR3 DNA follows: TGTGCCAGCTCACCACCCGTTACGGAAGAGACCCAGTACTTC. The encoded protein is CASSPPVTEETQYF.

The chain has TRBV6-1 and TRBJ1-4; 12 nucleotides agree with TRBD1. Per the germline V gene, CDR1 is MNHNS and CDR2 is SASEGT. V lost 4 bases to trimming and J lost 7 bases; unmatched junction nucleotides: 7. The CDR3 extends over 16 amino acids. The CDR3 loop reads CASSAPGQGASEKLFF. The CDR3 DNA sequence: TGTGCCAGCAGTGCCCCGGGACAGGGGGCTTCTGAAAAACTGTTTTTT.

The chain carries TRBV10-1 and TRBJ2-7; D unclear. Germline V gives CDR1 WNHNN, CDR2 SYGVQD (reference sequence). Trimming pared 2 bases from V and 1 base from J, leaving 6 bases between. This CDR3 is 13 amino acids long. The CDR3 coding sequence is TGCGCCAGCAGTGAGCACAGTTCCTACGAGCAGTACTTC. Its translation: CASSEHSSYEQYF.

The rearrangement uses TRBV19 and TRBJ2-5, with 7 bases aligning to TRBD2. This CDR3 spans 13 amino acids. Germline V gene sequence: CDR1 LNHDA, CDR2 SQIVND (reference sequence). Germline trimming cut 10 bases from V and 4 bases from J; bases unmatched to any gene: 9. The CDR3 here is CATRFGGGETQYF. The CDR3, as DNA: TGTGCCACTCGCTTTGGGGGGGGAGAGACCCAGTACTTC.

V gene TRBV9 combines with J gene TRBJ1-5; D not certain. Germline V gene data show CDR1 as SGDLS and CDR2 as YYNGEE. The V gene lost 3 bases and the J gene lost 0 bases, with 10 bases spanning the gap. The CDR3 is 15 amino acids. CDR3 nucleotide sequence: TGTGCCAGCAGCGCAACGCGGGATAGCAATCAGCCCCAGCATTTT. Translating gives CASSATRDSNQPQHF.

The chain has TRBV9 and TRBJ1-1; TRBD1 matches 7 bases. The CDR3 totals 14 residues. Germline CDR1 SGDLS, CDR2 YYNGEE. Unmatched junction bases numbered 6, after V lost 3 bases and J lost 4 bases. The CDR3 loop reads CASSAFWTGTEAFF. The CDR3 coding sequence is TGTGCCAGCAGCGCCTTCTGGACAGGCACTGAAGCTTTCTTT.

The chain is built from TRBV19 and TRBJ1-3; the D is unclear. V was pared by 1 base and J by 0 bases, with 7 bases between. Germline V CDR1 and CDR2: LNHDA, SQIVND (reference sequence). The CDR3 covers 15 residues. The CDR3 coding sequence is TGTGCCAGTAGTATAGTTGGCATCTCTGGAAACACCATATATTTT. Its protein product is CASSIVGISGNTIYF. The whole variable domain, filled in from reference TRBV19 and TRBJ1-3, reads DGGITQSPKYLFRKEGQNVTLSCEQNLNHDAMYWYRQDPGQGLRLIYYSQIVNDFQKGDIAEGYSVSREKKESFPLTVTSAQKNPTAFYLCASSIVGISGNTIYFGEGSWLTVV.

J is TRBJ2-1 and V is TRBV7-2, with TRBD2 as a possible D gene (5 bases). The V gene's germline CDR1 is SGHTA and CDR2 FQGNSA. The V and J ends lost 7 bases and 3 bases respectively, with 13 bases between them. The CDR3 consists of 14 residues. DNA of the CDR3: TGTGCCAGCACCCGGGAACATCGCTACAATGAGCAGTTCTTC. As protein: CASTREHRYNEQFF.

The V gene is TRBV3-1 (or the pseudogene TRBV3-2), the J gene TRBJ1-1; D is possibly TRBD1 (6 bases). CDR1 and CDR2 (germline): LGHDT, YNNKEL (reference sequence). This CDR3 is built from 15 residues. V was clipped by 4 bases and J by 1 base, with 13 bases between them. CDR3 sequence: CASSPDGGANTEAFF. As DNA, the CDR3 is TGTGCCAGCAGCCCAGACGGGGGGGCGAACACTGAAGCTTTCTTT.

This clone was observed once. The chain combines TRBV2 with TRBJ2-2; the D is unclear. The V gene's germline CDR1 is SNHLY and CDR2 FYNNEI. CDR3 length equals 14 residues. The V end was cut by 3 bases, the J end by 4 bases, with 9 bases between. CDR3 sequence: CASSESRSTGELFF. The CDR3 coding sequence is TGTGCCAGCAGTGAGTCCAGATCCACCGGGGAGCTGTTTTTT.

The gene calls are TRBV11-2 and TRBJ1-3, with D unclear. CDR3 size: 15 residues. CDR1 is SGHAT, CDR2 FQNNGV, per germline. With 5 bases removed from V and 4 bases from J, the gap between germline ends came to 15 bases. The CDR3 DNA reads TGTGCCAGCAGCGGTGTTGGACTCTCAGGAAACACCATATATTTT. Its protein product is CASSGVGLSGNTIYF.

The chain uses TRBV5-4 and TRBJ2-7; 11 nucleotides line up with TRBD1. Germline CDR1 and CDR2: SGHNT and YYREEE (reference sequence). The CDR3 is made up of 15 amino acids. Unmatched junction bases numbered 4, after V lost 0 bases and J lost 5 bases. The CDR3 sequence is CASSLGTGGLDEQYF. DNA of the CDR3: TGTGCCAGCAGCTTGGGGACAGGGGGCCTGGACGAGCAGTACTTC.

The chain combines TRBV7-8 with TRBJ2-7; 8 bases agree with TRBD2. The CDR3 length is 17 residues. CDR1 SGHVS and CDR2 FQNEAQ come from the germline V gene. The J segment lost 8 bases and the V segment lost 5 bases, leaving 20 bases of the junction unmatched. DNA for the CDR3: TGTGCCAGCAGCCACAGCCGGGGGGGGACACTGGAGCGGAAGCAGTACTTC. Its protein is CASSHSRGGTLERKQYF.

This clone was counted once. This chain connects TRBV7-9 to TRBJ1-1; D ambiguous. V was cut by 2 bases and J by 6 bases, with 16 bases left in between. The CDR3 has 15 amino acids. The germline CDR1 and CDR2 sequences are SEHNR and FQNEAQ (reference sequence). CDR3 in amino acids: CASSLLTRPVPEAFF. CDR3 DNA sequence: TGTGCCAGCAGCTTATTAACGCGGCCGGTGCCTGAAGCTTTCTTT. The variable domain in full, completed from reference TRBV7-9 and TRBJ1-1, reads DTGVSQNPRHKITKRGQNVTFRCDPISEHNRLYWYRQTLGQGPEFLTYFQNEAQLEKSRLLSDRFSAERPKGSFSTLEIQRTEQGDSAMYLCASSLLTRPVPEAFFGQGTRLTVV.

The J gene is TRBJ1-5, the V gene TRBV6-1; unclear D gene. In germline, CDR1 is MNHNS, CDR2 SASEGT. V was shortened by 3 bases and J by 9 bases, with 6 bases between the two germline ends. CDR3 size: 11 residues. The CDR3 nucleotides are TGTGCCAGCAGTGACCCCGGGCCCCAGCATTTT. This sequence encodes CASSDPGPQHF.